The 29 T cell receptor beta chains in this list originate from one sample, sequenced in a study of T cells in Graves' hyperthyroidism and ophthalmopathy. TCR beta CDR3 regions were amplified from RNA. During a first-round RT-PCR of the TCR CDR3, the HTBI primer set was used. TCRdb redid the calling of the multiplex PCR reads with MiXCR, one entry per CDR3 protein. The sample holds 350,000 or so distinct CDR3 sequences, around 18% seen once. The sample taken for sequencing was blood. The origin of the receptors is a woman aged 40 to 55 with Graves' ophthalmopathy.

This clonotype was picked up one time. CDR3 protein: CATSRTVTSGSTNEQYF. CDR3 coding DNA: TGTGCCACCAGCAGAACCGTGACTAGCGGGAGTACAAACGAGCAGTACTTC. The V call is TRBV15, the J call TRBJ2-7, with TRBD2 matching over 12 bases. J was trimmed by 5 bases and V by 2 bases; bases with no gene match: 10. Germline loops: CDR1 LNHNV, CDR2 YYDKDF (reference sequence). This CDR3 contains 17 residues. Drawing the rest from reference TRBV15 and TRBJ2-7, the complete variable domain is DAMVIQNPRYQVTQFGKPVTLSCSQTLNHNVMYWYQQKSSQAPKLLFHYYDKDFNNEADTPDNFQSRRPNTSFCFLDIRSPGLGDTAMYLCATSRTVTSGSTNEQYFGPGTRLTVT.

This clonotype was recorded many times. The V and J genes are TRBV7-6 and TRBJ2-2; 8 bases map to TRBD1. Germline CDR1 is SGHVS and CDR2 is FNYEAQ. V lost 4 bases, J lost 8 bases, and 9 bases stayed unmatched. This CDR3 spans 15 amino acids. In DNA, the CDR3 is TGTGCCAGCAGCTCGACAGACAGGGGATGGGGGGAGCTGTTTTTT. Residues: CASSSTDRGWGELFF. The full variable domain, its missing parts supplied by reference TRBV7-6 and TRBJ2-2, is GAGVSQSPRYKVTKRGQDVALRCDPISGHVSLYWYRQALGQGPEFLTYFNYEAQQDKSGLPNDRFSAERPEGSISTLTIQRTEQRDSAMYRCASSSTDRGWGELFFGEGSRLTVL.

The genes are TRBV28 and TRBJ1-5; D possibly corresponds to TRBD1 (5 bases). CDR1 and CDR2 (germline): MDHEN, SYDVKM. The germline V and J ends were trimmed by 7 bases and 0 bases, with 16 bases remaining between them. The length of the CDR3 is 16 residues. CDR3 amino acids: CASTMDKPYSNQPQHF. CDR3 coding DNA: TGTGCCAGCACCATGGACAAGCCCTATAGCAATCAGCCCCAGCATTTT.

This clonotype was counted at least ten times. The chain combines TRBV6-5 with TRBJ2-7; 9 nucleotides align to TRBD1. Germline lookup yields CDR1 MNHEY and CDR2 SVGAGI. This CDR3 is 15 amino acids long. With 2 bases clipped from V and 5 bases from J, the junction kept 7 bases outside the gene matches. This CDR3 is CASSYRGTGLDEQYF. The CDR3 DNA reads TGTGCCAGCAGTTACCGGGGGACAGGGTTAGACGAGCAGTACTTC.

Many counts were recorded for this clonotype. J is TRBJ2-7 and V is TRBV11-2; D possibly matches TRBD1 or TRBD2 (6 bases each). Trimming stripped 5 bases from V and 6 bases from J, with 14 bases between. Per germline, CDR1 SGHAT and CDR2 FQNNGV. The CDR3 has 13 amino acids. CDR3 in amino acids: CASSETGAAEQYF. CDR3 bases: TGTGCCAGCAGCGAGACGGGGGCGGCCGAGCAGTACTTC.

In this sample, this clonotype turned up many times. This chain joins TRBV6-1 and TRBJ1-2; 9 bases match TRBD1. The J segment lost 6 bases and the V segment lost 3 bases, leaving 2 bases of the junction unmatched. Germline assignment: CDR1 MNHNS and CDR2 SASEGT. There are 13 residues in the CDR3. CDR3: CASSEGQGNGYTF. CDR3 in DNA: TGTGCCAGCAGTGAGGGACAGGGCAATGGCTACACCTTC.

This clonotype has a count of ten or more. CDR3 DNA sequence: TGTGCCAGCAGTTCTCCCTCCGTGGGAAATGGCTACACCTTC. Amino acid sequence: CASSSPSVGNGYTF. V is TRBV12-3 or TRBV12-4 and J is TRBJ1-2, with D uncertain. V lost 4 bases and J 6 bases, leaving 15 bases between the germline ends. This CDR3 has 14 amino acids.

Ten or more counts support this clonotype. The chain employs TRBV9 and TRBJ2-4; tentative D call: TRBD1 (5 bases). The CDR3 totals 13 residues. Trimming shortened V by 3 bases and J by 3 bases, and 7 bases separated the two germline ends. CDR1 is SGDLS and CDR2 is YYNGEE in the germline V gene. Written as DNA, the CDR3 is TGTGCCAGCAGCGGGACAAGCAAAAACATTCAGTACTTC. It specifies CASSGTSKNIQYF.

This clonotype was seen at least ten times. The rearrangement joins TRBV28 to TRBJ2-7, with 15 bases identical to TRBD2. This CDR3 has 15 residues. V lost 2 bases to trimming and J lost 4 bases; unmatched junction nucleotides: 0. Germline CDR1 MDHEN, CDR2 SYDVKM. This chain's CDR3 is CASSLGTSGRYEQYF. The CDR3 nucleotides read TGTGCCAGCAGTTTAGGGACTAGCGGGAGGTACGAGCAGTACTTC.

The chain has TRBV11-1 and TRBJ1-1; the D gene is possibly TRBD1 (5 bases). There are 15 residues in the CDR3. V was trimmed by 2 bases and J by 3 bases, leaving 13 bases between them. Germline CDR1 is SGHAT and CDR2 is FQDESV (reference sequence). CDR3 nucleotide sequence: TGTGCCAGCAGCTTATGGAGGGGCAGGGACACTGAAGCTTTCTTT. This translates into CASSLWRGRDTEAFF.

This clonotype was detected many times. Possible read error: a much larger clone is one base away. The chain carries TRBV7-2 and TRBJ1-1; 7 nucleotides align to TRBD1. The germline gives CDR1 SGHTA, CDR2 FQGNSA. The CDR3 has 12 residues. V shed 5 bases and J 5 bases; nucleotides not matched to a gene: 2. CDR3 nucleotide sequence: TGTGCCAGCAGCCACAGGGGAACTGAAGCTTTCTTT. Its translation is CASSHRGTEAFF.

This clonotype was detected many times. The V and J genes are TRBV5-1 and TRBJ2-6, with 8 nucleotides matching TRBD2. Germline V gene data show CDR1 as SGHRS and CDR2 as YFSETQ. This CDR3 has 16 residues. The junction had 1 base not matched to a gene; V was cut back by 0 bases and J by 2 bases. In DNA form, the CDR3 reads TGCGCCAGCAGCTTGGTGCGGGGGGCTGGGGCCAACGTCCTGACTTTC. The encoded protein is CASSLVRGAGANVLTF.

This clonotype was detected once. V and J are TRBV12-3 or TRBV12-4 and TRBJ1-2; D is possibly TRBD1 (5 bases). CDR3 size: 15 residues. Trimming took off 8 bases at V and 9 bases at J, with 25 bases between the two ends. CDR3 amino acids: CASATAGGRLQCYTF. CDR3 sequence (DNA): TGTGCCAGCGCGACGGCGGGGGGTAGGTTGCAATGCTACACCTTC.

In its sample, this clonotype was seen many times. This chain links TRBV19 with TRBJ2-7; D tentatively reads TRBD1 or TRBD2 (5 bases each). V lost 6 bases, J lost 4 bases, and 19 bases lay in between. The CDR3 contains 15 residues. Germline CDR1 and CDR2: LNHDA and SQIVND (reference sequence). CDR3 protein: CASSIREGRRYEQYF. The CDR3, as DNA: TGTGCCAGTAGCATTCGCGAGGGGCGAAGGTACGAGCAGTACTTC.

This clonotype has ten or more counts. The chain carries TRBV6-1 and TRBJ2-1; TRBD2 might be the D (7 bases). This CDR3 contains 14 residues. V lost 10 bases and J lost 1, with 14 bases in between. CDR1 and CDR2 (germline): MNHNS, SASEGT. CDR3 sequence reads: CATQGRESYNEQFF. CDR3 sequence (DNA): TGTGCCACCCAGGGGCGGGAGTCCTACAATGAGCAGTTCTTC.

The chain combines TRBV6-1 with TRBJ2-7; 8 nucleotides align to TRBD1. Germline CDR1 is MNHNS and CDR2 is SASEGT. V gave up 5 bases and J gave up 5 bases; unmatched junction bases: 8. The CDR3 is 14 amino acids. In DNA, the CDR3 is TGTGCCAGCAGTCAGGACAGGGTGGTACACGAGCAGTACTTC. This encodes CASSQDRVVHEQYF.

This clonotype was observed a few times. The CDR3 is CASSQLAGGISYEQYF. CDR3 DNA sequence: TGTGCCAGCAGCCAACTAGCGGGAGGCATCTCCTACGAGCAGTACTTC. The rearrangement joins TRBV3-1 to TRBJ2-7; 11 bases fit TRBD2. The CDR3 extends over 16 amino acids. The V gene's germline CDR1 is LGHDT and CDR2 YNNKEL (reference sequence). V gave up 2 bases and J gave up 0 bases; unmatched junction bases: 3.

This clonotype was detected ten times or more. The V call is TRBV6-2 or TRBV6-3, the J call TRBJ2-2; D remains unclear. Trimming took off 6 bases at V and 2 bases at J, with 10 bases between the two ends. Germline lookup yields CDR1 MNHEY and CDR2 SVGEGT. This CDR3 region has 14 residues. DNA for the CDR3: TGTGCCAGCAGAGAAGACATAAACACCGGGGAGCTGTTTTTT. It specifies CASREDINTGELFF.

This clonotype was detected a few times. The V call is TRBV30, the J call TRBJ2-3; no definite D call. V lost 1 base and J 4 bases, leaving 12 bases between the germline ends. Per the germline V gene, CDR1 is GTSNPN and CDR2 is SVGIG (reference sequence). There are 14 residues in the CDR3. The CDR3 protein is CAWSALGPSDTQYF. CDR3 DNA: TGTGCCTGGAGTGCCCTAGGCCCTTCAGATACGCAGTATTTT.

The sample holds many counts of this clonotype. The chain links TRBV6-1 to TRBJ1-3; D gene uncertain. The V end lost 5 bases, the J end lost 0 bases, and 8 bases lay between the germline ends. CDR1 is MNHNS, CDR2 SASEGT, per germline. The CDR3 sequence is 14 residues long. DNA for the CDR3: TGTGCCAGCAGTCAAAGGGCCTCTGGAAACACCATATATTTT. Amino acid sequence: CASSQRASGNTIYF.

This clonotype was found many times. This chain connects TRBV7-8 to TRBJ2-5; D is possibly TRBD1 (5 bases). Looked up from germline, CDR1 is SGHVS and CDR2 is FQNEAQ. The CDR3 is 14 residues long. V was pared by 4 bases and J by 1 base, with 10 bases between. The CDR3 sequence is CASSSTGPQETQYF. The CDR3 DNA follows: TGTGCCAGCAGCTCTACAGGACCCCAAGAGACCCAGTACTTC. The full variable domain, completed using reference TRBV7-8 and TRBJ2-5, is GAGVSQSPRYKVAKRGQDVALRCDPISGHVSLFWYQQALGQGPEFLTYFQNEAQLDKSGLPSDRFFAERPEGSVSTLKIQRTQQEDSAVYLCASSSTGPQETQYFGPGTRLLVL.

There are many counts of this clonotype. V and J are TRBV7-2 and TRBJ2-7; D may be TRBD1 or TRBD2 (5 bases each). This CDR3 spans 13 amino acids. Trimming removed 3 bases from V and 3 bases from J, with 9 bases in between. CDR1 is SGHTA, CDR2 FQGNSA, per germline. The CDR3 sequence: CASSFRDGYEQYF. The CDR3 DNA sequence: TGTGCCAGCAGCTTCCGGGACGGCTACGAGCAGTACTTC.

This clonotype was counted at least ten times. The rearrangement links TRBV27 to TRBJ2-5, with D tentatively TRBD2 (6 bases). V was clipped by 3 bases and J by 2 bases, with 13 bases between them. Germline V gene lookup returns CDR1 MNHEY and CDR2 SMNVEV (reference sequence). There are 15 residues in the CDR3. The CDR3 reads CASSFGGRLQETQYF. CDR3 in DNA: TGTGCCAGCAGTTTCGGGGGACGCCTACAAGAGACCCAGTACTTC.

This clonotype was counted at least ten times. In DNA form, the CDR3 reads TGTGCCACCAAGACAGGGGTCGGTGAAGCTTTCTTT. Its protein is CATKTGVGEAFF. This chain connects TRBV6-2 or TRBV6-3 to TRBJ1-1; TRBD1 matches 8 bases. Germline CDR1 is MNHEY and CDR2 is SVGEGT. The V gene end was trimmed by 10 bases and the J gene end by 7 bases; junction bases not matched to a gene: 8. The CDR3 is made up of 12 amino acids.

This clonotype was seen ten or more times. The rearrangement links TRBV20-1 to TRBJ2-6, with D unresolved. The CDR3 totals 15 residues. Between the trimmed V and J ends, which lost 0 bases and 0 bases, there was a span of 6 bases. In germline, CDR1 is DFQATT, CDR2 SNEGSKA (reference sequence). CDR3 sequence (DNA): TGCAGTGCTAGAGATACTCGCTCTGGGGCCAACGTCCTGACTTTC. Translated, it gives CSARDTRSGANVLTF.

The chain links TRBV6-1 to TRBJ1-5; 8 nucleotides match TRBD1. V shed 7 bases, J shed 7 bases, and the junction held 12 bases outside the gene matches. Germline CDR1 MNHNS, CDR2 SASEGT. This CDR3 region has 15 residues. The CDR3 DNA reads as TGTGCCAGCAAATCGGACAGGGCTTGGTACCAGCCCCAGCATTTT. As protein: CASKSDRAWYQPQHF.

The rearrangement uses TRBV4-2 and TRBJ1-2; no clear D. The germline CDR1 and CDR2 sequences are LGHNA and YNFKEQ. The CDR3 contains 13 residues. The V gene lost 7 bases and the J gene lost 0 bases, with 9 bases spanning the gap. This CDR3 reads CASNFNANYGYTF. The CDR3 DNA reads TGTGCCAGCAACTTTAATGCTAACTATGGCTACACCTTC.

The chain links TRBV6-1 to TRBJ1-1; D not certain. This CDR3 has 13 amino acids. V lost 6 bases to trimming and J lost 5 bases, with 13 bases between them. CDR1 is MNHNS, CDR2 SASEGT, per germline. The CDR3 DNA reads TGTGCCAGCAGCCGGACTTCGGTAACTGAAGCTTTCTTT. The encoded protein is CASSRTSVTEAFF.

This clonotype has ten or more counts. The chain employs TRBV28 and TRBJ2-7, with D unresolved. V was shortened by 5 bases and J by 7 bases, with 12 bases between the two germline ends. This CDR3 has 12 amino acids. Germline assignment: CDR1 MDHEN and CDR2 SYDVKM. CDR3 coding DNA: TGTGCCAGCAGTGTGGACCTCCGGGAGCAGTACTTC. Translating gives CASSVDLREQYF. The full variable domain, in which reference TRBV28 and TRBJ2-7 provide the parts outside the CDR3, is DVKVTQSSRYLVKRTGEKVFLECVQDMDHENMFWYRQDPGLGLRLIYFSYDVKMKEKGDIPEGYSVSREKKERFSLILESASTNQTSMYLCASSVDLREQYFGPGTRLTVT.